The 8 T cell receptor beta chains below were found in one sample sequenced in a study of Ad26.COV2.S vaccination and SARS-CoV-2 variants. Stated treatment: 15 to 20 received Ad26.COV2.S at low or high dose, single or two shots; about 5 received placebo; per-sample allocation not given. Sampling was done on day 63 after the first vaccine or placebo injection. Produced via immunoSEQ multiplex PCR; TCRdb's table is partial and in-frame only. The sample contains about 350,000 clones, roughly 85% of which appear only once. Sequencing used peripheral blood, obtained in a trial of Ad26.COV2.S vaccine versus placebo. These receptors all stem from a person between 18 and 60 years old who received the Ad26.COV2.S COVID-19 vaccine or a placebo.

This clone appeared a few times. CDR3 in amino acids: CASGGLGTGELFF. The CDR3 nucleotides are TGTGCCAGCGGGGGGCTTGGCACCGGGGAGCTGTTTTTT. V usage is TRBV6-5 and J usage is TRBJ2-2; D tentatively fits TRBD1 or TRBD2 (6 bases each). CDR3 size: 13 residues. V was shortened by 8 bases and J by 4 bases, with 11 bases between the two germline ends. In germline, CDR1 is MNHEY, CDR2 SVGAGI.

The genes are TRBV6-4 and TRBJ2-1, with 15 bases identical to TRBD2. V was pared by 6 bases and J by 7 bases, with 7 bases of the junction left unmatched. In germline, CDR1 is MRHNA, CDR2 SNTAGT. The CDR3 has 16 residues. The CDR3 sequence is CASRPGLAGGGNEQFF. Written as DNA, the CDR3 is TGTGCCAGCAGACCTGGACTAGCGGGAGGGGGTAATGAGCAGTTCTTC.

The V and J genes are TRBV5-1 and TRBJ1-2; 8 nucleotides match TRBD1. The germline CDR1 and CDR2 sequences are SGHRS and YFSETQ. V shed 2 bases and J 0 bases; nucleotides not matched to a gene: 15. The CDR3 sequence is 19 residues long. CDR3 DNA: TGCGCCAGCAGCTTACTTACACGGGACAGGAGAATCCCTAACTATGGCTACACCTTC. Translation: CASSLLTRDRRIPNYGYTF.

This sequence joins TRBV28 and TRBJ1-4, with D uncertain. This CDR3 comprises 12 residues. V dropped 4 bases and J dropped 10 bases, with 10 bases sitting between them. Germline lookup yields CDR1 MDHEN and CDR2 SYDVKM. This chain's CDR3 is CASSSRTGKLFF. The CDR3 DNA follows: TGTGCCAGCAGTTCAAGGACTGGAAAACTGTTTTTT.

J is TRBJ2-6 and V is TRBV4-3, with D possibly being TRBD2 (7 bases). The CDR3 runs 18 residues. The V gene's germline CDR1 is LGHNA and CDR2 YSLEER. V was clipped by 11 bases and J by 1 base, with 24 bases between them. CDR3 sequence (DNA): TGCGCCCGCCGCCGGGGAGGGGGAGGTGTTTCTGGGGCCAACGTCCTGACTTTC. This encodes CARRRGGGGVSGANVLTF.

The chain has TRBV12-3 or TRBV12-4 and TRBJ1-2; D is undetermined. This CDR3 region has 11 residues. V lost 5 bases and J lost 5, with 6 bases in between. As DNA, the CDR3 is TGTGCCAGCAGTAAAGAGTATGGCTACACCTTC. Translating gives CASSKEYGYTF.

This clone was observed once. The rearrangement uses TRBV5-4 and TRBJ2-7; tentative D call: TRBD2 (5 bases). The CDR3 loop spans 15 amino acids. Germline V gene lookup returns CDR1 SGHNT and CDR2 YYREEE (reference sequence). Deletions cut 4 bases from V and 0 bases from J, with 14 bases between. In DNA form, the CDR3 reads TGTGCCAGCAGCACCCGGGATTCAAGCTCCTACGAGCAGTACTTC. Translating gives CASSTRDSSSYEQYF. The complete variable domain, with remaining parts taken from reference TRBV5-4 and TRBJ2-7, reads ETGVTQSPTHLIKTRGQQVTLRCSSQSGHNTVSWYQQALGQGPQFIFQYYREEENGRGNFPPRFSGLQFPNYSSELNVNALELDDSALYLCASSTRDSSSYEQYFGPGTRLTVT.

The V and J genes are TRBV27 and TRBJ2-7, with D unresolved. The CDR3 runs to 15 residues. The V and J ends lost 8 bases and 6 bases respectively, with 23 bases between them. Germline CDR1 and CDR2: MNHEY and SMNVEV (reference sequence). The CDR3 DNA reads as TGTGCCAGCCCTCTTTCCCCTTCGTCCGCGGCCGAGCAGTACTTC. This gives the protein CASPLSPSSAAEQYF.